The 10 T cell receptor beta chains below come from one sample, sequenced in a study of T cell changes during pregnancy in multiple sclerosis. Profiling relied on immunoSEQ multiplex PCR, and the TCRdb table lists in-frame clones only, not all of them. Altogether 30,000 or so clones are present, approximately 90% being singletons, with the ten largest covering about 6.3%. This sample comprised CD8+ T cells from peripheral blood mononuclear cells, obtained before pregnancy. The receptor set was obtained from a female donor with multiple sclerosis, enrolled in a pregnancy study.

This sequence joins TRBV18 and TRBJ2-1, with D tentatively TRBD2 (5 bases). Germline values: CDR1 KGHSH, CDR2 LQKENI. The germline V and J ends were trimmed by 6 bases and 0 bases, with 9 bases remaining between them. The CDR3 runs 14 residues. The CDR3 protein is CASSEDGSYNEQFF. In DNA form, the CDR3 reads TGTGCCAGCTCGGAGGACGGCTCCTACAATGAGCAGTTCTTC. Looking up the rest from reference TRBV18 and TRBJ2-1 gives the full variable domain: NAGVMQNPRHLVRRRGQEARLRCSPMKGHSHVYWYRQLPEEGLKFMVYLQKENIIDESGMPKERFSAEFPKEGPSILRIQQVVRGDSAAYFCASSEDGSYNEQFFGPGTRLTVL.

This sequence joins TRBV9 and TRBJ2-7, with a tentative D call TRBD2 (6 bases). The CDR3 is 14 amino acids. The ends were cut back, 0 bases at V and 5 bases at J, with 12 bases in the middle. CDR1 and CDR2 from the germline V gene are SGDLS and YYNGEE. Here the CDR3 DNA reads TGTGCCAGCAGCGTAGGCGGGGTAAGAAACGAGCAGTACTTC. Protein sequence: CASSVGGVRNEQYF.

This clone has only one observation. The V and J genes are TRBV7-9 and TRBJ2-7; 7 nucleotides agree with TRBD2. This CDR3 contains 15 residues. V lost 5 bases and J lost 3; bases outside the gene matches: 10. Germline CDR1 SEHNR, CDR2 FQNEAQ (reference sequence). CDR3 sequence (DNA): TGTGCCAGCAGCCCCTCCGCGGGAGTAGTCTACGAGCAGTACTTC. Translation: CASSPSAGVVYEQYF. The full variable domain, its missing parts supplied by reference TRBV7-9 and TRBJ2-7, is DTGVSQNPRHKITKRGQNVTFRCDPISEHNRLYWYRQTLGQGPEFLTYFQNEAQLEKSRLLSDRFSAERPKGSFSTLEIQRTEQGDSAMYLCASSPSAGVVYEQYFGPGTRLTVT.

This chain connects TRBV4-3 to TRBJ2-7; TRBD2 matches at 8 bases. CDR1 is LGHNA and CDR2 is YSLEER in the germline V gene. Unmatched junction bases numbered 5, after V lost 0 bases and J lost 1 base. The CDR3 has 16 amino acids. Written as DNA, the CDR3 is TGCGCCAGCAGCCAAGATCAACTAGCGGAGTCCTACGAGCAGTACTTC. The encoded protein is CASSQDQLAESYEQYF.

The rearrangement joins TRBV5-6 to TRBJ1-5, with D maybe TRBD1 (5 bases). This CDR3 comprises 15 residues. Trimming removed 2 bases from V and 6 bases from J, with 15 bases in between. From germline, CDR1 is SGHDT and CDR2 YYEEEE. The CDR3 coding sequence is TGTGCCAGCAGCTTCACCAGGGAATTGGGTCAGCCCCAGCATTTT. The encoded protein is CASSFTRELGQPQHF.

The CDR3 nucleotides are TGTGCCAGCAGTCGACGCCAGGGTACCACAAGCGCAGATACGCAGTATTTT. This translates into CASSRRQGTTSADTQYF. J is TRBJ2-3 and V is TRBV7-9, with a tentative D call TRBD1 (5 bases). CDR3 size: 17 residues. In germline, CDR1 is SEHNR, CDR2 FQNEAQ (reference sequence). The V end was cut by 6 bases, the J end by 4 bases, with 23 bases between.

This CDR3 reads CAWSTGMGTDTQYF. The CDR3 nucleotides are TGTGCCTGGAGTACCGGGATGGGTACAGATACGCAGTATTTT. The chain combines TRBV30 with TRBJ2-3; tentatively, D is TRBD2 (5 bases). Germline assignment: CDR1 GTSNPN and CDR2 SVGIG (reference sequence). The CDR3 is made up of 14 amino acids. V gave up 2 bases and J gave up 3 bases, with 12 bases separating them.

CDR3 in amino acids: CASSLYGHGTYEQYF. The CDR3 DNA reads as TGTGCCAGCAGTTTATATGGACATGGGACCTACGAGCAGTACTTC. The genes are TRBV27 and TRBJ2-7; the D gene is possibly TRBD1 (5 bases). CDR1 and CDR2 from the germline V gene are MNHEY and SMNVEV (reference sequence). The CDR3 length is 15 residues. V was cut by 1 base and J by 2 bases, with 12 bases left in between.

The CDR3 DNA sequence: TGCGCCAGCAGCCAAACAGCCGGGACAGGGGGGGAGACCCAGTACTTC. Protein: CASSQTAGTGGETQYF. J is TRBJ2-5 and V is TRBV4-3; 11 bases match TRBD1. After removal of 2 bases from V and 5 bases from J, the junction contained 7 bases not matched to a gene. This CDR3 contains 16 residues. In germline, CDR1 is LGHNA, CDR2 YSLEER.

The count of this clone is one. The V gene is TRBV29-1, the J gene TRBJ2-3, with 11 nucleotides matching TRBD2. Looked up from germline, CDR1 is SQVTM and CDR2 is ANQGSEA. The CDR3 is 14 amino acids. Losses at the gene ends were 1 base for V and 3 bases for J; bases not matched to a gene: 0. CDR3 protein: CSVEGLAGTDTQYF. As DNA, the CDR3 is TGCAGCGTTGAAGGACTAGCGGGAACAGATACGCAGTATTTT.